The rows below give T cell receptor beta chains drawn from one sample of a study of shared clonotypes between healthy human individuals. Clones were sequenced by immunoSEQ multiplex PCR, and TCRdb holds only the in-frame ones, with some missing. The sample includes about 2.4 million clones, 90% to 95% of them seen just once. The sequencing sample was made of naive CD4+ T cells from PBMCs. All receptors derive from a man between 18 and 29 years old in good health. Some clones in this sample may be carry-over from other donors' samples. Both conserved end residues are part of each CDR3. D genes are given only for firm matches.

v_call: TRBV18
cdr3_length: 13
j_call: TRBJ1-2
d_call: TRBD1
cdr3_aa: CASSPGDRRGYTF

v_call: TRBV2
cdr3_length: 12
j_call: TRBJ1-2
d_call: NA
cdr3_aa: CASSAGPNGYTF

v_call: TRBV2
cdr3_length: 15
j_call: TRBJ1-3
d_call: NA
cdr3_aa: CASSEFVTSGNTIYF

v_call: TRBV7-9
cdr3_length: 16
j_call: TRBJ2-7
d_call: TRBD2
cdr3_aa: CASSLSLAGGTYEQYF

v_call: TRBV4-1
cdr3_length: 12
j_call: TRBJ2-1
d_call: NA
cdr3_aa: CASSHASNEQFF

v_call: TRBV7-6
cdr3_length: 13
j_call: TRBJ2-5
d_call: NA
cdr3_aa: CASSLGNWETQYF

v_call: TRBV7-3
cdr3_length: 16
j_call: TRBJ2-6
d_call: NA
cdr3_aa: CASSTYRSSGANVLTF

v_call: TRBV11-2
cdr3_length: 13
j_call: TRBJ1-2
d_call: NA
cdr3_aa: CASRPHVGGGYTF

v_call: TRBV29-1
cdr3_length: 13
j_call: TRBJ1-5
d_call: TRBD1
cdr3_aa: CSTRQGFGQPQHF

v_call: TRBV11-1
cdr3_length: 14
j_call: TRBJ2-3
d_call: NA
cdr3_aa: CASRSTTRTDTQYF

v_call: TRBV4-1
cdr3_length: 14
j_call: TRBJ2-5
d_call: NA
cdr3_aa: CASSQIAIQETQYF

v_call: TRBV6-4
cdr3_length: 13
j_call: TRBJ2-1
d_call: TRBD2
cdr3_aa: CASRDPSGSPFFF

v_call: TRBV6-5
cdr3_length: 14
j_call: TRBJ2-5
d_call: TRBD1
cdr3_aa: CASSFRDRDETQYF

v_call: TRBV29-1
cdr3_length: 12
j_call: TRBJ2-7
d_call: NA
cdr3_aa: CSVGRTSYEQYF

v_call: TRBV11-2
cdr3_length: 16
j_call: TRBJ2-3
d_call: NA
cdr3_aa: CASSTLKGPRTDTQYF

v_call: TRBV10-3
cdr3_length: 13
j_call: TRBJ2-1
d_call: NA
cdr3_aa: CAINRSGDDEQFF

v_call: TRBV4-3
cdr3_length: 15
j_call: TRBJ1-5
d_call: NA
cdr3_aa: CASSQDGFGNQPQHF

v_call: TRBV15
cdr3_length: 14
j_call: TRBJ1-3
d_call: NA
cdr3_aa: CATSRDFGGNTIYF

v_call: TRBV11-2
cdr3_length: 15
j_call: TRBJ1-1
d_call: NA
cdr3_aa: CASSKRQIMNTEAFF

v_call: TRBV18
cdr3_length: 14
j_call: TRBJ1-5
d_call: NA
cdr3_aa: CASHRDGGDQPQHF

v_call: TRBV28
cdr3_length: 13
j_call: TRBJ1-2
d_call: NA
cdr3_aa: CASSLHRTYGYTF

v_call: TRBV10-3
cdr3_length: 15
j_call: TRBJ1-2
d_call: TRBD1
cdr3_aa: CAISSPRTGYYGYTF

v_call: TRBV4-2
cdr3_length: 15
j_call: TRBJ2-1
d_call: TRBD2
cdr3_aa: CASSQVLAGGSEQFF

v_call: TRBV4-1
cdr3_length: 16
j_call: TRBJ1-1
d_call: NA
cdr3_aa: CASSPLEDLRHTEAFF

v_call: TRBV5-5
cdr3_length: 15
j_call: TRBJ1-5
d_call: NA
cdr3_aa: CASSPAPAPNGPQHF

v_call: TRBV30
cdr3_length: 15
j_call: TRBJ2-3
d_call: TRBD2
cdr3_aa: CAWSVLAGAADTQYF

v_call: TRBV19
cdr3_length: 16
j_call: TRBJ2-1
d_call: NA
cdr3_aa: CASSVPNGRALDEQFF

v_call: TRBV29-1
cdr3_length: 14
j_call: TRBJ2-5
d_call: NA
cdr3_aa: CSAAAGTLKETQYF

v_call: TRBV11-2
cdr3_length: 14
j_call: TRBJ1-1
d_call: NA
cdr3_aa: CASSLGYARGIAFF

v_call: TRBV30
cdr3_length: 13
j_call: TRBJ1-1
d_call: NA
cdr3_aa: CAWRNIANTEAFF

v_call: TRBV19
cdr3_length: 14
j_call: TRBJ2-2
d_call: NA
cdr3_aa: CASSRRLGSGELFF

v_call: TRBV2
cdr3_length: 15
j_call: TRBJ1-5
d_call: NA
cdr3_aa: CASSGRGWSNQPQHF

v_call: TRBV7-9
cdr3_length: 17
j_call: TRBJ2-6
d_call: NA
cdr3_aa: CASSSPRRGSGANVLTF

v_call: TRBV2
cdr3_length: 11
j_call: TRBJ1-2
d_call: NA
cdr3_aa: CASCYNYGYTF

v_call: TRBV11-2
cdr3_length: 13
j_call: TRBJ2-7
d_call: NA
cdr3_aa: CASSEQLDLEQYF

v_call: TRBV29-1
cdr3_length: 13
j_call: NA
d_call: TRBD2
cdr3_aa: CSASGTSIYEQYF

v_call: TRBV7-2
cdr3_length: 14
j_call: TRBJ1-2
d_call: NA
cdr3_aa: CASSLNRANYGYTF

v_call: TRBV6-1
cdr3_length: 15
j_call: TRBJ2-7
d_call: TRBD2
cdr3_aa: CASSPRTSGSYEQYF

v_call: TRBV7-6
cdr3_length: 12
j_call: TRBJ2-5
d_call: NA
cdr3_aa: CASSLGEETQYF

v_call: TRBV5-1
cdr3_length: 13
j_call: TRBJ2-3
d_call: NA
cdr3_aa: CASSGDQLDTQYF

v_call: TRBV29-1
cdr3_length: 14
j_call: TRBJ1-4
d_call: NA
cdr3_aa: CSVEDRGAREKLFF

v_call: TRBV29-1
cdr3_length: 11
j_call: TRBJ2-3
d_call: TRBD1
cdr3_aa: CSVAPGQEQYF

v_call: TRBV7-3
cdr3_length: 13
j_call: TRBJ1-5
d_call: NA
cdr3_aa: CASSLEAGQPQHF